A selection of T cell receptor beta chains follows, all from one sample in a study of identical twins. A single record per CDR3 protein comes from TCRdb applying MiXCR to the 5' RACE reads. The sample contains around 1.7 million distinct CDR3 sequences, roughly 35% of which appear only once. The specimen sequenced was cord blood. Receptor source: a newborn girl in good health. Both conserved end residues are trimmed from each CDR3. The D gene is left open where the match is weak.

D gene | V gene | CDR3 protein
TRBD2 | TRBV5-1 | ASSSRPSGVYNEQF
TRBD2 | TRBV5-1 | ASSATSGGLKEQY
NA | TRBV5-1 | ASSFRGGDYGYT
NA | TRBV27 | ASSPRGGSPLH
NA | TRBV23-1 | ASSQDPGHLKLF
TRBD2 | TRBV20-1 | GARDSGSAADTQY
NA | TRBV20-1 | SARRQTSSYNSPLH
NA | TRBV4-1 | ASSQGRRADTEAF
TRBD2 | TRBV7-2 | ASSLELAGGPRDEQF
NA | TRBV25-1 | ASSEDSRTYYGYT
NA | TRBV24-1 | AGETGELF
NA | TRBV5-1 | ASSLTVMNTEAF
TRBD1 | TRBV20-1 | SAGDRGLPGNTIY
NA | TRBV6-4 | ASSDLGVPGNEQF
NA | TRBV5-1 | ASSLESYTDTQY
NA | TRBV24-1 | ATSDRAPGTPTDTQY
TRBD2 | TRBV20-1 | SARDLLSSGRVNEQY
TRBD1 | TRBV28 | ASSLGTGQVGETQY
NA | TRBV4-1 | ASSQDEEETQY
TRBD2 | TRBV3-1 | ASTSSGGATDTQY
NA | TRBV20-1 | SARGEHYEQY
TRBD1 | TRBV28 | ASSPPLGQGHSYEQY
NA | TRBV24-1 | ATSDTTDTQY
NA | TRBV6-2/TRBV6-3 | ASLKRGGNEQY
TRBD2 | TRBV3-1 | ASSNILAGVGEQF
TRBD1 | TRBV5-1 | ASSSDRSYTGELF
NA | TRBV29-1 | SVIRGDYGYT
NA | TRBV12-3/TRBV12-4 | ASRHQENYGYT
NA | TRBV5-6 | ASSFQAETQY